This entry concerns a single T cell receptor beta chain. The record originates from a study of CD8 T cells in Susac syndrome. The V and J ends lost 2 bases and 15 bases respectively, with 14 bases between them. Germline-derived CDR1 and CDR2 are MNHEY and SVGEGT. CDR3 size: 12 residues. It was with random hexamers that roughly 0.45 to 1 ug RNA was reverse transcribed. Amplification of TCR beta CDR3 was carried out by immunoSEQ multiplex PCR, which covered 54 Vbeta and 13 Jbeta segments. TCRdb processed the immunoSEQ multiplex PCR reads anew with MiXCR; each CDR3 protein has one entry. The table includes 250,000 to 300,000 distinct CDR3 sequences, roughly 85% detected once.

The sequencing sample was made of CD8+ T cells from PBMCs. V and J are TRBV6-2 or TRBV6-3 and TRBJ2-1; D may be TRBD2 (5 bases). The sequence came from a human donor with multiple sclerosis. CDR3 coding DNA: TGTGCCAGCAGTTACAGCGGCTTTCTGGCGTTCTTC. It encodes CASSYSGFLAFF.